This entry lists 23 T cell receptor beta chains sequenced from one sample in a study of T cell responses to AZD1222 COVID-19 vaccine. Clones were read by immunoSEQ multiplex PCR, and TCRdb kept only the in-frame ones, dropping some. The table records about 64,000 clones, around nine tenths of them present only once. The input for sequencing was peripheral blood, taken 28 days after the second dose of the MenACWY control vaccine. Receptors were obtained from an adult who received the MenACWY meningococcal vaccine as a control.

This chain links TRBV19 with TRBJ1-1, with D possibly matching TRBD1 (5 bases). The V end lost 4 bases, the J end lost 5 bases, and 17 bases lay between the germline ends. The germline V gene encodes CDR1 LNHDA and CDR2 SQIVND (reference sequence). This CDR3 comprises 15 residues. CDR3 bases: TGTGCCAGTAGTACCACCCCCTCGAGGGGAACTGAAGCTTTCTTT. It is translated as CASSTTPSRGTEAFF.

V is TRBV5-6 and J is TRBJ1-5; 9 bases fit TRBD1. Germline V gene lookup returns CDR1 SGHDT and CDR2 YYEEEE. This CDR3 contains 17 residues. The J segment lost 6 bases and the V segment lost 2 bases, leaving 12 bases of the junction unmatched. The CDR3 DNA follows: TGTGCCAGCAGCTTATTTTTAGGGGGACAGGGTTTTCAGCCCCAGCATTTT. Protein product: CASSLFLGGQGFQPQHF.

In nucleotides, the CDR3 is TGTGCCAGCGCCGGGACAGGGGTTGGGGGCTACACCTTC. Residues: CASAGTGVGGYTF. The chain carries TRBV6-1 and TRBJ1-2, with 10 positions matching TRBD1. Germline-derived CDR1 and CDR2 are MNHNS and SASEGT. This CDR3 is 13 amino acids long. V dropped 8 bases and J dropped 8; count of bases not matched to a gene: 8.

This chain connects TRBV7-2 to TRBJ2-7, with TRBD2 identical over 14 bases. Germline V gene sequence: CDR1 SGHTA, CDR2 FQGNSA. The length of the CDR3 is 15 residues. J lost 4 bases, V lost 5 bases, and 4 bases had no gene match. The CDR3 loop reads CASSLGLAGAYEQYF. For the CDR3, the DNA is TGTGCCAGCAGCCTGGGACTAGCGGGAGCTTACGAGCAGTACTTC.

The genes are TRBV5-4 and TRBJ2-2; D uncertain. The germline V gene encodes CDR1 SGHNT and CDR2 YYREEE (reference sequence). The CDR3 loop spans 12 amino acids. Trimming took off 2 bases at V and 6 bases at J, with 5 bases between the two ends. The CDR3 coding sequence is TGTGCCAGCAGCTTAGGATCCGGGGAGCTGTTTTTT. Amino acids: CASSLGSGELFF.

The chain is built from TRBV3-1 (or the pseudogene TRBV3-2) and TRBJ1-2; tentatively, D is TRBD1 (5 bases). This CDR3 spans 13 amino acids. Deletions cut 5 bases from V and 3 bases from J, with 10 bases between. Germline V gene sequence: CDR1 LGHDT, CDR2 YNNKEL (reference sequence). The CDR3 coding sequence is TGTGCCAGCAGCAAGGGCAGGGACTATGGCTACACCTTC. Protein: CASSKGRDYGYTF.

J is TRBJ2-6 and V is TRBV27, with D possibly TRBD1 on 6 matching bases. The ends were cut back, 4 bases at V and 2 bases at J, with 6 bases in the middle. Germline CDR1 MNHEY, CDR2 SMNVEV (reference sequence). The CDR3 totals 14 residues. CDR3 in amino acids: CASSYRAGANVLTF. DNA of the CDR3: TGTGCCAGCAGTTACAGGGCTGGGGCCAACGTCCTGACTTTC.

DNA of the CDR3: TGCGCCAGCAGCTTAGCAGCGGGACCTACCGGGGAGCTGTTTTTT. It codes for CASSLAAGPTGELFF. The V call is TRBV5-1, the J call TRBJ2-2, with TRBD2 matching 7 bases. V gave up 2 bases and J gave up 5 bases; unmatched junction bases: 6. Germline-derived CDR1 and CDR2 are SGHRS and YFSETQ. The CDR3 is 15 amino acids.

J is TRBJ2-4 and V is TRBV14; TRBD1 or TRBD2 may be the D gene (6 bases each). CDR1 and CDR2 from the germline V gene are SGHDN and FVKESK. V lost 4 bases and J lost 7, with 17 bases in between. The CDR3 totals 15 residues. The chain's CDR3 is CASSRLQGLGNIQYF. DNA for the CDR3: TGTGCCAGCAGCCGCTTACAGGGACTCGGGAACATTCAGTACTTC.

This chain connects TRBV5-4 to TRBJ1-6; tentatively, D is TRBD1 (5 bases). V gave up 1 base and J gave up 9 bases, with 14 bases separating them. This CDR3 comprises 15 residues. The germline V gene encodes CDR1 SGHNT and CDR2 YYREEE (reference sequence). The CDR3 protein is CASSLTGGVSSPLHF. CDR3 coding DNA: TGTGCCAGCAGCTTGACGGGGGGGGTGAGTTCACCCCTCCACTTT.

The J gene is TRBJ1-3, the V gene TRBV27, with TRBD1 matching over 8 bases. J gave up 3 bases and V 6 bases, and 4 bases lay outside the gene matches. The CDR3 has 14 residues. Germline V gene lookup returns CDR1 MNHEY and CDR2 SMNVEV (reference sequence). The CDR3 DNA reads TGTGCCAGCAGGGACAGGGCGGGTGGAAACACCATATATTTT. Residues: CASRDRAGGNTIYF.

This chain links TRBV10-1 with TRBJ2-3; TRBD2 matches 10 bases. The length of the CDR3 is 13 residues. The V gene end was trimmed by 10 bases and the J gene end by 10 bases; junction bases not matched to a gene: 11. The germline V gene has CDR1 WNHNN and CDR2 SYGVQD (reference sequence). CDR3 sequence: CAMKREGPDPQYF. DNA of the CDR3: TGCGCCATGAAGCGGGAGGGCCCGGACCCGCAGTATTTT.

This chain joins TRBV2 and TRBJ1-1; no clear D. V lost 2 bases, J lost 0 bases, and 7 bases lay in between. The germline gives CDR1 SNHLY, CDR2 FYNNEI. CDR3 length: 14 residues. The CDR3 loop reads CASSETRMNTEAFF. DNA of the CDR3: TGTGCCAGCAGTGAAACCAGGATGAACACTGAAGCTTTCTTT.

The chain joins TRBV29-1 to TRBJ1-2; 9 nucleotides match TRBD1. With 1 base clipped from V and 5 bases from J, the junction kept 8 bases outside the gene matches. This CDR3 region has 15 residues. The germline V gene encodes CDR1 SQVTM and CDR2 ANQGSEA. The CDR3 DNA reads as TGCAGCGTTGAAGGGGGGACAGGGCCCCGGTATGGCTACACCTTC. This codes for CSVEGGTGPRYGYTF.

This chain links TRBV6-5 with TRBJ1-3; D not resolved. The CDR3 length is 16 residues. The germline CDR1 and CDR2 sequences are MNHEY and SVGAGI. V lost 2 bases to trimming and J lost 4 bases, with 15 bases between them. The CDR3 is CASSYGRGPAGNTIYF. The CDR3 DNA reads TGTGCCAGCAGTTACGGGAGAGGGCCAGCGGGAAACACCATATATTTT.

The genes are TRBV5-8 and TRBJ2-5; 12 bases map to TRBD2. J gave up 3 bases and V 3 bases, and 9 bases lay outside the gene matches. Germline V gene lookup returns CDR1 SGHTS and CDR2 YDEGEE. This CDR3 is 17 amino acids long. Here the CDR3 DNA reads TGTGCCAGCAGCTCGGGCCTACTAGCGGGGGGCGAAGAGACCCAGTACTTC. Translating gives CASSSGLLAGGEETQYF.

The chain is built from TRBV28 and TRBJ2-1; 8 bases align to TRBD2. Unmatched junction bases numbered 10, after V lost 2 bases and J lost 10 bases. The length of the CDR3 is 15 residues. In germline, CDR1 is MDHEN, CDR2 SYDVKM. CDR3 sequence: CASSLRAGGLREQFF. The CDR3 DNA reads TGTGCCAGCAGTTTACGGGCGGGGGGTCTACGCGAGCAGTTCTTC.

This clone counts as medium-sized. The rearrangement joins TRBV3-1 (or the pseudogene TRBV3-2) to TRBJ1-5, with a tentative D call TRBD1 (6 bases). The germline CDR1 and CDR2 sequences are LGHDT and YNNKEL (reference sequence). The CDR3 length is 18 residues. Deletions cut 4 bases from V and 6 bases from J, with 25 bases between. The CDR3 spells CASSPSLRGGRVSQPQHF. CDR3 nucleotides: TGTGCCAGCAGCCCCAGTCTTCGTGGGGGCAGGGTCTCTCAGCCCCAGCATTTT.

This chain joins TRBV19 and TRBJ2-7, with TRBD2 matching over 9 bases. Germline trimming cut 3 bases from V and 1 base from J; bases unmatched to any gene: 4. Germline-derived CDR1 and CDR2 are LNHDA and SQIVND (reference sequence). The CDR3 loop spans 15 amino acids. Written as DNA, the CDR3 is TGTGCCAGTAGTATTCGGCGGGAGGGGTCCTACGAGCAGTACTTC. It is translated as CASSIRREGSYEQYF. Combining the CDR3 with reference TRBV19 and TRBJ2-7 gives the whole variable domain DGGITQSPKYLFRKEGQNVTLSCEQNLNHDAMYWYRQDPGQGLRLIYYSQIVNDFQKGDIAEGYSVSREKKESFPLTVTSAQKNPTAFYLCASSIRREGSYEQYFGPGTRLTVT.

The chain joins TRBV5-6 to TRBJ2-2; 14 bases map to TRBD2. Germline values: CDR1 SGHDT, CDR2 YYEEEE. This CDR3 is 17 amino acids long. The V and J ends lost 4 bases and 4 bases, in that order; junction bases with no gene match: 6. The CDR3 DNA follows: TGTGCCAGCAGCCCGGGGACTAGCGGGAGTTTCACCGGGGAGCTGTTTTTT. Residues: CASSPGTSGSFTGELFF.

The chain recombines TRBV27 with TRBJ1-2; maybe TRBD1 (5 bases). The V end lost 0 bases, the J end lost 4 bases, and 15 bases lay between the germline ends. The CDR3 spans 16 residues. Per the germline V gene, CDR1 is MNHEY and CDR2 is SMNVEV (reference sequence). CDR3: CASSLSPPRRGYGYTF. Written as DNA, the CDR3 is TGTGCCAGCAGTTTATCCCCGCCCAGGAGGGGCTATGGCTACACCTTC.

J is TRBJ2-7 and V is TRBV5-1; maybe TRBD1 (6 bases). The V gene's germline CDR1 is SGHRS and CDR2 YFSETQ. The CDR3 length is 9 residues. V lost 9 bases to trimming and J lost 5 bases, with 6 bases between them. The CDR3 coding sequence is TGCGCCAAGGGGGACGAGCAGTACTTC. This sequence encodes CAKGDEQYF. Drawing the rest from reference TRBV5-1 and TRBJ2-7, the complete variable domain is KAGVTQTPRYLIKTRGQQVTLSCSPISGHRSVSWYQQTPGQGLQFLFEYFSETQRNKGNFPGRFSGRQFSNSRSEMNVSTLELGDSALYLCAKGDEQYFGPGTRLTVT.

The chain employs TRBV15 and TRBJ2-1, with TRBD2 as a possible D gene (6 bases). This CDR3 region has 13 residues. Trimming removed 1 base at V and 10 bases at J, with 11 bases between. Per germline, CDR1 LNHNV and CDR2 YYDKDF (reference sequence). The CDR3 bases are TGTGCCACCAGCAGAGCGACGGGGGACGAGCAGTTCTTC. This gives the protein CATSRATGDEQFF.